A selection of T cell receptor beta chains follows, all from one sample in a study of vaccination effects on CD4 cells after COVID-19. These TCRs' antigens remain unknown. Using immunoSEQ multiplex PCR, the repertoire was profiled, and TCRdb retains in-frame clones only, with some absent. The sample yields tens of thousands of clones, approximately 76% seen once. The specimen comprised CD4+ T cells from PBMCs cultured with HCoV-229E spike peptides, sampled after COVID-19 vaccination. The receptors were sampled from a human donor who received a COVID-19 vaccine. Each CDR3 is given with its conserved first and last residue. The order of the fields is D gene, J gene, V gene, CDR3 DNA, CDR3 protein. D genes are given only for firm matches.

D: TRBD2
J: TRBJ2-1
V: TRBV6-5
DNA: TGTGCCAGCAGGGTGAGCGGGGGGGCCCAGGCGTTCTTC
CDR3: CASRVSGGAQAFF

D: TRBD2
J: TRBJ2-7
V: TRBV19
DNA: TGTGCCAGTAGTAGCCCGGGACTAGCCCTCTACGAGCAGTACTTC
CDR3: CASSSPGLALYEQYF

D: TRBD2
J: TRBJ2-1
V: TRBV5-5
DNA: TGTGCCAGCATCGGGACTAGCCACTCTCGGGCGAATGAGCAGTTCTTC
CDR3: CASIGTSHSRANEQFF

D: TRBD2
J: TRBJ2-5
V: TRBV4-2
DNA: TGTGCCAGCAGCCTCGGACTAGGGCAAGAGACCCAGTACTTC
CDR3: CASSLGLGQETQYF

D: NA
J: TRBJ1-3
V: TRBV6-6
DNA: TGTGCCAGCAGCGACAGGTTGACTGGAAACACCATATATTTT
CDR3: CASSDRLTGNTIYF

D: NA
J: TRBJ1-2
V: TRBV27
DNA: TGTGCCAGCAGTTTCTCCCCCAGGACGGACTATGGCTACACCTTC
CDR3: CASSFSPRTDYGYTF

D: NA
J: TRBJ2-7
V: TRBV27
DNA: TGTGCCAGCAGTTTAAGGGGGTTCTCCTACGAGCAGTACTTC
CDR3: CASSLRGFSYEQYF

D: NA
J: TRBJ2-2
V: TRBV6-4
DNA: TGTGCCAGCAGTGGGCAGGGAACCGGGGAGCTGTTTTTT
CDR3: CASSGQGTGELFF

D: NA
J: TRBJ2-2
V: TRBV30
DNA: TGTGCCTGGAGGCTAGGGGGGCAGGGTTTAGCCGGGGAGCTGTTTTTT
CDR3: CAWRLGGQGLAGELFF

D: NA
J: TRBJ2-2
V: TRBV3-1/TRBV3-2
DNA: TGTGCCAGCAGCCAAGTCTTTCTCTCTTGGGCCACGAGCACCGGGGAGCTGTTTTTT
CDR3: CASSQVFLSWATSTGELFF

D: NA
J: TRBJ1-4
V: TRBV7-9
DNA: TGTGCCAGCGGGCAGCGGAGAAGCGAGATTGAAAAACTGTTTTTT
CDR3: CASGQRRSEIEKLFF

D: NA
J: TRBJ1-6
V: TRBV9
DNA: TGTGCCAGCAGCGTAGGGGTCGAGGGGAATTCACCCCTCCACTTT
CDR3: CASSVGVEGNSPLHF

D: NA
J: TRBJ2-2
V: TRBV7-7
DNA: TGTGCCAGCAGTCCAGGGTGGGCGGGAACCGGGGAGCTGTTTTTT
CDR3: CASSPGWAGTGELFF

D: NA
J: TRBJ2-3
V: TRBV5-1
DNA: TGCGCCAGCAGCGCTAGCCTATATAGCACAGATACGCAGTATTTT
CDR3: CASSASLYSTDTQYF

D: NA
J: TRBJ1-5
V: TRBV5-8
DNA: TGTGCCAGCAGCTTTGGCAATCAGCCCCAGCATTTT
CDR3: CASSFGNQPQHF

D: TRBD2
J: TRBJ2-7
V: TRBV14
DNA: TGTGCCAGCAGCCCGCGACTAGCTAGCGAGCAGTACTTC
CDR3: CASSPRLASEQYF

D: NA
J: TRBJ1-5
V: TRBV6-1
DNA: TGTGCCAGCAGTGAAGAGAGGAACCTTCAGCCCCAGCATTTT
CDR3: CASSEERNLQPQHF

D: NA
J: TRBJ2-3
V: TRBV3-1/TRBV3-2
DNA: TGTGCCAGCAGCCAAGATGGACTAAGCACAGATACGCAGTATTTT
CDR3: CASSQDGLSTDTQYF

D: NA
J: TRBJ2-7
V: TRBV11-2
DNA: TGTGCCAGCAGCCGGACCTACGAGCAGTACTTC
CDR3: CASSRTYEQYF